These 18 T cell receptor beta chains were all obtained from the same sample, sequenced in a study of cytomegalovirus exposure and HLA in healthy donors. The PCR was carried out with 60 Vbeta primers and 13 Jbeta primers. Method: immunoSEQ multiplex PCR; TCRdb's copy keeps in-frame clones and lacks some. The table records roughly 120,000 clones, about three quarters of them present only once. Sequenced material: PBMCs. Every receptor here comes from a middle-aged woman in good health and CMV-seropositive.

This clone was detected a few times. The chain carries TRBV9 and TRBJ2-3, with 9 bases identical to TRBD1. There are 16 residues in the CDR3. Germline V gives CDR1 SGDLS, CDR2 YYNGEE. V shed 3 bases and J 4 bases; nucleotides not matched to a gene: 9. The CDR3 region has the DNA TGTGCCAGCAGCGCCCGACAGGGGGAAGCGGCAGATACGCAGTATTTT. This sequence encodes CASSARQGEAADTQYF.

This clone was observed a handful of times. The chain is built from TRBV7-2 and TRBJ2-6; D is uncertain. This CDR3 is built from 15 residues. The germline CDR1 and CDR2 sequences are SGHTA and FQGNSA. V dropped 0 bases and J dropped 2 bases, with 5 bases sitting between them. In DNA form, the CDR3 reads TGTGCCAGCAGCTTAGCACAGCCTGGGGCCAACGTCCTGACTTTC. It yields the protein CASSLAQPGANVLTF.

This clone was seen only a few times. The rearrangement uses TRBV7-2 and TRBJ2-1, with 10 bases aligning to TRBD2. This CDR3 comprises 14 residues. Germline CDR1 SGHTA, CDR2 FQGNSA. Germline trimming cut 5 bases from V and 16 bases from J; bases unmatched to any gene: 14. CDR3 residues: CASSPRTSGANGFF. The CDR3 DNA follows: TGTGCCAGCAGCCCCCGGACTAGCGGAGCGAACGGCTTCTTC.

The chain couples TRBV11-2 to TRBJ2-7, with 9 bases identical to TRBD2. The CDR3 spans 15 residues. Germline V CDR1 and CDR2: SGHAT, FQNNGV. J was trimmed by 4 bases and V by 7 bases; bases with no gene match: 11. In DNA, the CDR3 is TGTGCCAGCACCCCCGCGCGGGGGGGAGGATACGAGCAGTACTTC. Translated: CASTPARGGGYEQYF.

This rearrangement joins TRBV19 to TRBJ1-5; no clear D. Trimming removed 7 bases from V and 6 bases from J, with 19 bases in between. The germline V gene has CDR1 LNHDA and CDR2 SQIVND (reference sequence). This CDR3 comprises 15 residues. This chain's CDR3 is CASKAVVGRVQPQHF. CDR3 nucleotides: TGTGCCAGTAAGGCGGTAGTGGGGAGGGTTCAGCCCCAGCATTTT.

V is TRBV7-9 and J is TRBJ1-2; TRBD1 agrees at 9 bases. Germline CDR1 and CDR2: SEHNR and FQNEAQ (reference sequence). This CDR3 contains 13 residues. The V and J ends lost 7 bases and 8 bases, in that order; junction bases with no gene match: 8. The CDR3 sequence: CASNTGGAEGYTF. For the CDR3, the DNA is TGTGCCAGCAACACAGGGGGCGCGGAGGGCTACACCTTC.

This clone was counted a few times. The gene calls are TRBV18 and TRBJ2-7, with 13 bases lining up with TRBD2. This CDR3 has 15 amino acids. The V and J ends lost 5 bases and 5 bases, in that order; junction bases with no gene match: 6. Per the germline V gene, CDR1 is KGHSH and CDR2 is LQKENI. CDR3: CASSFRTSGGDEQYF. Here the CDR3 DNA reads TGTGCCAGCTCATTTCGGACTAGCGGGGGTGACGAGCAGTACTTC.

The sample holds one count of this clone. This sequence joins TRBV5-1 and TRBJ1-4; 9 bases align to TRBD1. CDR1 and CDR2 (germline): SGHRS, YFSETQ. The CDR3 extends over 15 amino acids. The junction had 6 bases not matched to a gene; V was cut back by 4 bases and J by 5 bases. The DNA of the CDR3 is TGCGCCAGCAGCCCATACAGGGGGCCCAATGAAAAACTGTTTTTT. As protein: CASSPYRGPNEKLFF.

The rearrangement uses TRBV5-1 and TRBJ2-3; 8 positions match TRBD2. The CDR3 covers 16 residues. With 0 bases clipped from V and 4 bases from J, the junction kept 7 bases outside the gene matches. CDR1 SGHRS and CDR2 YFSETQ come from the germline V gene. CDR3 in amino acids: CASSLGGGGPADTQYF. The CDR3 nucleotides read TGCGCCAGCAGCTTGGGTGGCGGGGGGCCGGCAGATACGCAGTATTTT. Complete variable domain (other parts from reference TRBV5-1 and TRBJ2-3): KAGVTQTPRYLIKTRGQQVTLSCSPISGHRSVSWYQQTPGQGLQFLFEYFSETQRNKGNFPGRFSGRQFSNSRSEMNVSTLELGDSALYLCASSLGGGGPADTQYFGPGTRLTVL.

CDR3 sequence: CASSPGRAVYEQYF. DNA of the CDR3: TGTGCCAGCAGCCCGGGCAGGGCTGTCTACGAGCAGTACTTC. The chain joins TRBV21-1 to TRBJ2-7; the table names TRBD1, a call not compared with the DNA. TRBV21-1 is tagged as a pseudogene. The CDR3 has 14 amino acids.

The chain links TRBV5-1 to TRBJ1-2; maybe TRBD1 (5 bases). V dropped 0 bases and J dropped 3 bases, with 15 bases sitting between them. The CDR3 sequence is 16 residues long. Germline CDR1 is SGHRS and CDR2 is YFSETQ. This CDR3 is CASSLESPKGDYGYTF. In DNA form, the CDR3 reads TGCGCCAGCAGCTTGGAGTCTCCAAAAGGGGACTATGGCTACACCTTC.

This clone was seen more than once but under ten times. This chain connects TRBV18 to TRBJ2-6; possible D gene TRBD1, 5 bases. Trimming took off 2 bases at V and 0 bases at J, with 14 bases between the two ends. The CDR3 is 18 residues long. Germline loops: CDR1 KGHSH, CDR2 LQKENI. For the CDR3, the DNA is TGTGCCAGCTCACCAAGTCAGGGTGGCCTCTCTGGGGCCAACGTCCTGACTTTC. This gives the protein CASSPSQGGLSGANVLTF. Full variable domain (remainder filled in from reference TRBV18 and TRBJ2-6): NAGVMQNPRHLVRRRGQEARLRCSPMKGHSHVYWYRQLPEEGLKFMVYLQKENIIDESGMPKERFSAEFPKEGPSILRIQQVVRGDSAAYFCASSPSQGGLSGANVLTFGAGSRLTVL.

The chain links TRBV15 to TRBJ2-1; 10 nucleotides align to TRBD2. The J segment lost 6 bases and the V segment lost 1 base, leaving 3 bases of the junction unmatched. Germline-derived CDR1 and CDR2 are LNHNV and YYDKDF (reference sequence). The CDR3 loop spans 15 amino acids. CDR3: CATSRASGSPNEQFF. The CDR3 bases are TGTGCCACCAGCAGAGCTAGCGGGAGCCCCAATGAGCAGTTCTTC.

The chain carries TRBV7-8 and TRBJ1-1, with D unresolved. The CDR3 covers 13 residues. V was trimmed by 3 bases and J by 4 bases, leaving 9 bases between them. Germline values: CDR1 SGHVS, CDR2 FQNEAQ. The CDR3 DNA sequence: TGTGCCAGCAGCTTTCGAACGAGCACTGAAGCTTTCTTT. Translated: CASSFRTSTEAFF.

The J gene is TRBJ2-1, the V gene TRBV30; 9 bases are a match to TRBD2. Germline V lookup: CDR1 GTSNPN, CDR2 SVGIG (reference sequence). There are 16 residues in the CDR3. Trimming took 0 bases from V and 13 from J; bases not matched to a gene: 16. The DNA of the CDR3 is TGTGCCTGGAGTGTGTCTGGCGGGAGGGGGGATAAGGGCCAGTTCTTC. Translated: CAWSVSGGRGDKGQFF.

This clone appeared a few times. The chain employs TRBV19 and TRBJ2-7; 8 bases are shared with TRBD1. Germline CDR1 LNHDA, CDR2 SQIVND (reference sequence). V gave up 8 bases and J gave up 2 bases; unmatched junction bases: 8. The CDR3 has 14 amino acids. CDR3 coding DNA: TGTGCCAGTTCTACTCGGACAGGGACCTACGAGCAGTACTTC. The encoded protein is CASSTRTGTYEQYF.

The chain uses TRBV2 and TRBJ2-7; 8 positions agree with TRBD1. CDR1 and CDR2 (germline): SNHLY, FYNNEI. The CDR3 consists of 14 residues. The V and J ends lost 6 bases and 5 bases, in that order; junction bases with no gene match: 9. CDR3 nucleotide sequence: TGTGCCAGCAGACGAGAACAGGGGGGCAACGAGCAGTACTTC. Protein sequence: CASRREQGGNEQYF.

The chain employs TRBV4-2 and TRBJ1-2; the match to TRBD1 covers 7 bases. The CDR3 is 16 residues long. The junction had 8 bases not matched to a gene; V was cut back by 2 bases and J by 2 bases. Germline CDR1 reads LGHNA; CDR2 reads YNFKEQ. CDR3 sequence (DNA): TGTGCCAGCAGCCAACCGCGACAGGGCGACAACTATGGCTACACCTTC. Its protein is CASSQPRQGDNYGYTF.